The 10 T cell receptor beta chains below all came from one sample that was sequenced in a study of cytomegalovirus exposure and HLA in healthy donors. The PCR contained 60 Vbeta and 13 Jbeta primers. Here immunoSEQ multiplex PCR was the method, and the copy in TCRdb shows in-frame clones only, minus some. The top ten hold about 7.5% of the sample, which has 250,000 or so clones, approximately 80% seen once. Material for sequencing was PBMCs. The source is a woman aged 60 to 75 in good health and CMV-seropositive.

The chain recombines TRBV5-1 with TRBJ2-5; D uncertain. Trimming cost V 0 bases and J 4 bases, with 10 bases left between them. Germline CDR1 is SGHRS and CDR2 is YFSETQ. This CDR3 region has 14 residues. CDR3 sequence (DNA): TGCGCCAGCAGCTTGGCTACAGCCCGAGAGACCCAGTACTTC. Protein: CASSLATARETQYF.

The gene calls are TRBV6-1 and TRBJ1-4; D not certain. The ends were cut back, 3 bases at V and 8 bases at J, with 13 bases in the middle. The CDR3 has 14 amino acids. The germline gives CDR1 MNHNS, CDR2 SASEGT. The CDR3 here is CASSESLRREKLFF. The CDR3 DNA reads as TGTGCCAGCAGTGAGAGCCTTAGGCGGGAAAAACTGTTTTTT.

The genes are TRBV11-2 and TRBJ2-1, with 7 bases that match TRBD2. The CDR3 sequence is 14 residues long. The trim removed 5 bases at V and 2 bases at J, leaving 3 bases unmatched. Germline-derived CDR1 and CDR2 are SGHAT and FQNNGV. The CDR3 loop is CASSLGTTYNEQFF. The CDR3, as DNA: TGTGCCAGCAGCCTCGGGACTACCTACAATGAGCAGTTCTTC.

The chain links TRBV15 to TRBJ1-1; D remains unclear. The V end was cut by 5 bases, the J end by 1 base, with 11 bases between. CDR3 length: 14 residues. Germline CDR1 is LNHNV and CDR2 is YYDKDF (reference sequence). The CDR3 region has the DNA TGTGCCACCAGCTATATCACGGGGAACACTGAAGCTTTCTTT. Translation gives CATSYITGNTEAFF.

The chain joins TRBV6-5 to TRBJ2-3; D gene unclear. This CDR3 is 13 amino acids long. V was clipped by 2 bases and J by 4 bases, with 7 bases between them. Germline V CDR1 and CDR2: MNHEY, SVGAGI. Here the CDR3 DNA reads TGTGCCAGCAGTTACCCTACCCCAGATACGCAGTATTTT. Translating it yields CASSYPTPDTQYF.

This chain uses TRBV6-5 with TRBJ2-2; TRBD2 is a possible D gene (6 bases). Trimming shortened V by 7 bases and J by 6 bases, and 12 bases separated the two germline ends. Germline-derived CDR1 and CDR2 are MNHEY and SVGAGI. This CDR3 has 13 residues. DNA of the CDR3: TGTGCCAGCACGCCCGGGGGTTCCGGGGAGCTGTTTTTT. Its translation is CASTPGGSGELFF.

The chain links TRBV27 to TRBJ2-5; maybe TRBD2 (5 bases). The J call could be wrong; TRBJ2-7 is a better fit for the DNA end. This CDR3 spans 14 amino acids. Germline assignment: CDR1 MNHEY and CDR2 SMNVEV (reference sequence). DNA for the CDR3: TGTGCCAGCAGCCTTATGAGGGCACCCTACGAGCAGTACTTC. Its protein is CASSLMRAPYEQYF.

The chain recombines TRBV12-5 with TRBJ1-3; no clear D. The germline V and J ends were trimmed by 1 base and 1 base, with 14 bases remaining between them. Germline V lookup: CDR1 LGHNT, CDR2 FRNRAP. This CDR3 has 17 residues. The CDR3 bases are TGTGCTAGTGGTTTGGGGTCAACGAGGCATTCTGGAAACACCATATATTTT. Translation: CASGLGSTRHSGNTIYF.

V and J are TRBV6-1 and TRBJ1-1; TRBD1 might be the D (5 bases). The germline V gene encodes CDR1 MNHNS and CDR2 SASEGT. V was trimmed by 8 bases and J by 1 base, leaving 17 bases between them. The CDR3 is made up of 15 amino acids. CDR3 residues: CASRIFPTENTEAFF. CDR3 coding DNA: TGTGCCAGCCGAATCTTCCCGACAGAGAACACTGAAGCTTTCTTT.

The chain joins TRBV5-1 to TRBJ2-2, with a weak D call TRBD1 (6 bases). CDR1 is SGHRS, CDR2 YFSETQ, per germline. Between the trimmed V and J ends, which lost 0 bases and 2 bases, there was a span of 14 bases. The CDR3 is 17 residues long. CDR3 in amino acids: CASSLDPTGPNTGELFF. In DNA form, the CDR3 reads TGCGCCAGCAGCTTGGACCCGACAGGACCTAACACCGGGGAGCTGTTTTTT.